This TCR beta chain was retrieved from a study of blood T cell repertoires in COVID-19. As for the study in general: T cells, B-cell-depleted T cells, or PBMCs supplied cDNA or gDNA.

CDR1 and CDR2 (germline): MDHEN, SYDVKM. This CDR3 has 17 amino acids. V lost 3 bases, J lost 4 bases, and 11 bases stayed unmatched. Original processing methods: Amplifying reference gene primers gave estimates of nucleated cell counts. Sequenced by immunoSEQ multiplex PCR; TCRdb stores in-frame clones only, minus some. Clone size and V and J calls were adopted from that table, with D and trimming inferred from the DNA. Of more than 200,000 clones in the sample, approximately 91% were seen once. This TCR was recovered from a woman in her 40s who had recovered from COVID-19. Source material: peripheral blood. The chain joins TRBV28 to TRBJ2-1; TRBD1 agrees at 8 bases. The CDR3 DNA sequence: TGTGCCAGCAGTTTTCCTCGTGACAGGGGTCTTTACAATGAGCAGTTCTTC. It is translated as CASSFPRDRGLYNEQFF.